The next 32 T cell receptor beta chains were all read from a single sample in a study of T cell responses to AZD1222 COVID-19 vaccine. Sequenced by immunoSEQ multiplex PCR; TCRdb stores in-frame clones only, minus some. The top ten hold 9.5% to 10% of the sample, which has some 71,000 clones, roughly 84% seen once. Sequencing was performed on peripheral blood, taken on day 0 of AZD1222 vaccination. The receptors come from an adult in good health.

This clone was found once. J is TRBJ2-1 and V is TRBV10-1, with 7 bases identical to TRBD1. Germline assignment: CDR1 WNHNN and CDR2 SYGVQD (reference sequence). The V segment lost 5 bases and the J segment 7 bases; nucleotides outside the gene matches: 5. The CDR3 is made up of 13 amino acids. CDR3 bases: TGCGCCAGCAGTTCGGGACAGACGAATGAGCAGTTCTTC. Its translation: CASSSGQTNEQFF.

V and J are TRBV6-5 and TRBJ1-5; D is undetermined. The CDR3 extends over 14 amino acids. CDR1 and CDR2 from the germline V gene are MNHEY and SVGAGI. Trimming shortened V by 8 bases and J by 0 bases, and 11 bases separated the two germline ends. In DNA, the CDR3 is TGTGCCAGCTCAAAGGCGGATAGCAATCAGCCCCAGCATTTT. This codes for CASSKADSNQPQHF.

This chain uses TRBV19 with TRBJ2-3; 8 positions agree with TRBD1. J gave up 4 bases and V 5 bases, and 5 bases lay outside the gene matches. Germline assignment: CDR1 LNHDA and CDR2 SQIVND (reference sequence). CDR3 length: 14 residues. Here the CDR3 DNA reads TGTGCCAGTAGTTCCGGACAGGGTGCAGATACGCAGTATTTT. Protein sequence: CASSSGQGADTQYF.

The rearrangement joins TRBV30 to TRBJ1-2, with TRBD1 matching 7 bases. This CDR3 is built from 14 residues. The ends lost 0 bases at V and 2 bases at J; junction bases unmatched: 3. From germline, CDR1 is GTSNPN and CDR2 SVGIG (reference sequence). The CDR3 region is CAWSVGRGNYGYTF. CDR3 bases: TGTGCCTGGAGTGTAGGCAGGGGGAACTATGGCTACACCTTC.

The V gene is TRBV5-1, the J gene TRBJ1-3, with a weak D call TRBD1 (5 bases). Germline V gives CDR1 SGHRS, CDR2 YFSETQ. Trimming took 4 bases from V and 3 from J, leaving 17 bases between them. The length of the CDR3 is 16 residues. The CDR3 sequence: CASSPRTGTGGNTIYF. CDR3 DNA sequence: TGCGCCAGCAGCCCGAGGACCGGGACGGGTGGAAACACCATATATTTT.

The table lists this clone with a count of one. The chain links TRBV19 to TRBJ1-2; no firm D call. Looked up from germline, CDR1 is LNHDA and CDR2 is SQIVND (reference sequence). The CDR3 loop spans 14 amino acids. V was clipped by 4 bases and J by 4 bases, with 13 bases between them. This CDR3 reads CASSTPQTSYGYTF. The DNA of the CDR3 is TGTGCCAGTAGTACCCCCCAGACAAGCTATGGCTACACCTTC.

The V gene is TRBV9, the J gene TRBJ1-3, with 9 bases identical to TRBD1. The CDR3 totals 15 residues. Trimming removed 4 bases from V and 4 bases from J; junction bases left unmatched: 6. Germline V lookup: CDR1 SGDLS, CDR2 YYNGEE. This CDR3 is CASSPRQGGGNTIYF. The DNA for the CDR3 is TGTGCCAGCAGCCCGAGACAGGGGGGAGGAAACACCATATATTTT.

The chain has TRBV4-1 and TRBJ2-2; D is undetermined. The CDR3 loop spans 15 amino acids. From germline, CDR1 is MGHRA and CDR2 YSYEKL. Deletions cut 4 bases from V and 4 bases from J, with 13 bases between. The CDR3 region has the DNA TGCGCCAGCAGCCCTACTTCCTCAACCACCGGGGAGCTGTTTTTT. Translation: CASSPTSSTTGELFF.

The CDR3 region is CASRATQNTEAFF. CDR3 sequence (DNA): TGTGCCAGCAGAGCTACACAGAATACTGAAGCTTTCTTT. V gene TRBV6-5 combines with J gene TRBJ1-1; D unresolved. With 6 bases removed from V and 5 bases from J, the gap between germline ends came to 13 bases. CDR3 length equals 13 residues. CDR1 and CDR2 from the germline V gene are MNHEY and SVGAGI.

This clone was seen just once. V usage is TRBV19 and J usage is TRBJ1-1, with a tentative D call TRBD1 (6 bases). Trimming stripped 9 bases from V and 3 bases from J, with 14 bases between. Germline V gene lookup returns CDR1 LNHDA and CDR2 SQIVND (reference sequence). The CDR3 contains 13 residues. CDR3 DNA: TGTGCCAGCTCCTGGGGGGCTGACACTGAAGCTTTCTTT. This encodes CASSWGADTEAFF. The variable domain in full, with the rest retrieved from reference TRBV19 and TRBJ1-1, is DGGITQSPKYLFRKEGQNVTLSCEQNLNHDAMYWYRQDPGQGLRLIYYSQIVNDFQKGDIAEGYSVSREKKESFPLTVTSAQKNPTAFYLCASSWGADTEAFFGQGTRLTVV.

V gene TRBV6-4 combines with J gene TRBJ2-7, with D maybe TRBD1 (6 bases). Germline V lookup: CDR1 MRHNA, CDR2 SNTAGT. This CDR3 is built from 14 residues. The V gene lost 6 bases and the J gene lost 6 bases, with 18 bases spanning the gap. The CDR3 here is CASSVRDIRREQYF. In nucleotides, the CDR3 is TGTGCCAGCAGCGTACGGGACATACGACGCGAGCAGTACTTC.

J is TRBJ1-4 and V is TRBV19, with D possibly TRBD1 on 5 matching bases. Looked up from germline, CDR1 is LNHDA and CDR2 is SQIVND (reference sequence). V was shortened by 5 bases and J by 6 bases, with 10 bases between the two germline ends. The CDR3 length is 13 residues. The CDR3 loop is CASSPARDEKLFF. DNA for the CDR3: TGTGCCAGTAGTCCCGCCAGGGATGAAAAACTGTTTTTT.

The genes are TRBV4-3 and TRBJ1-5; D not certain. Germline assignment: CDR1 LGHNA and CDR2 YSLEER. The CDR3 covers 18 residues. V shed 0 bases and J shed 0 bases, with 15 bases lying between them. The CDR3 here is CASSQDRSLGYSNQPQHF. In DNA form, the CDR3 reads TGCGCCAGCAGCCAAGACCGCTCGTTGGGCTATAGCAATCAGCCCCAGCATTTT.

This chain uses TRBV10-3 with TRBJ1-2, with D uncertain. Germline V gene data show CDR1 as ENHRY and CDR2 as SYGVKD. The V end was cut by 6 bases, the J end by 2 bases, with 10 bases between. The CDR3 is 13 amino acids. In DNA, the CDR3 is TGTGCCATCAGGGAGAACAGAAACTATGGCTACACCTTC. Translation gives CAIRENRNYGYTF.

This rearrangement joins TRBV30 to TRBJ2-7; 12 bases are shared with TRBD1. The CDR3 runs to 13 residues. Trimming took 7 bases from V and 4 from J; bases not matched to a gene: 5. Germline V gene sequence: CDR1 GTSNPN, CDR2 SVGIG (reference sequence). This CDR3 is CASGTGGRYEQYF. In nucleotides, the CDR3 is TGTGCCTCCGGGACAGGGGGCAGGTACGAGCAGTACTTC. Based on the CDR3 plus reference TRBV30 and TRBJ2-7, the full variable domain is SQTIHQWPATLVQPVGSPLSLECTVEGTSNPNLYWYRQAAGRGLQLLFYSVGIGQISSEVPQNLSASRPQDRQFILSSKKLLLSDSGFYLCASGTGGRYEQYFGPGTRLTVT.

The V gene is TRBV6-5, the J gene TRBJ1-5; perhaps TRBD1 as D (5 bases). Trimming stripped 7 bases from V and 6 bases from J, with 13 bases between. From germline, CDR1 is MNHEY and CDR2 SVGAGI. This CDR3 comprises 13 residues. CDR3 region: CASMQGVGQPQHF. The CDR3 coding sequence is TGTGCCAGCATGCAGGGTGTGGGTCAGCCCCAGCATTTT.

The chain carries TRBV6-5 and TRBJ1-2; maybe TRBD1 (5 bases). The V end lost 4 bases, the J end lost 4 bases, and 10 bases lay between the germline ends. The CDR3 runs to 13 residues. Germline V CDR1 and CDR2: MNHEY, SVGAGI. CDR3 DNA: TGTGCCAGCAGTTCCGGGACGCTCTATGGCTACACCTTC. Residues: CASSSGTLYGYTF.

The chain carries TRBV5-1 and TRBJ1-1; D gene unclear. Trimming removed 0 bases at V and 1 base at J, with 7 bases between. CDR3 length: 14 residues. CDR1 and CDR2 from the germline V gene are SGHRS and YFSETQ. The CDR3 sequence is CASSLDWGNTEAFF. The CDR3 bases are TGCGCCAGCAGCTTGGATTGGGGGAACACTGAAGCTTTCTTT.

The gene calls are TRBV28 and TRBJ2-7, with D tentatively TRBD2 (5 bases). V was pared by 3 bases and J by 2 bases, with 14 bases between. Per germline, CDR1 MDHEN and CDR2 SYDVKM. The CDR3 length is 15 residues. CDR3 protein: CASSFPDSRAYEQYF. In DNA, the CDR3 is TGTGCCAGCAGTTTCCCGGACTCCCGAGCCTACGAGCAGTACTTC.

The chain uses TRBV9 and TRBJ1-2, with TRBD1 matching over 11 bases. This CDR3 contains 15 residues. V shed 3 bases and J 7 bases; nucleotides not matched to a gene: 8. Germline CDR1 SGDLS, CDR2 YYNGEE. The CDR3 DNA sequence: TGTGCCAGCAGCGCGGGGGACAGGGGGGCTGGTGGCTACACCTTC. As protein: CASSAGDRGAGGYTF.

The gene calls are TRBV6-5 and TRBJ2-7; D is tentatively TRBD1 or TRBD2 (5 bases each). V lost 5 bases, J lost 4 bases, and 15 bases lay in between. The CDR3 length is 14 residues. Germline V lookup: CDR1 MNHEY, CDR2 SVGAGI. As DNA, the CDR3 is TGTGCCAGCAGTACGGACATCCGGGGTTACGAGCAGTACTTC. Its protein product is CASSTDIRGYEQYF.

This sequence joins TRBV5-4 and TRBJ2-7; 13 bases match TRBD2. The CDR3 has 16 amino acids. CDR1 is SGHNT and CDR2 is YYREEE in the germline V gene (reference sequence). V was clipped by 4 bases and J by 1 base; unmatched bases: 5. CDR3 sequence (DNA): TGTGCCAGCAGCCCGGGACTAGCGGGGACATCCTACGAGCAGTACTTC. Translated: CASSPGLAGTSYEQYF.

The V call is TRBV7-9, the J call TRBJ1-2; a possible D gene is TRBD1 (6 bases). This CDR3 contains 15 residues. Germline lookup yields CDR1 SEHNR and CDR2 FQNEAQ (reference sequence). The ends were cut back, 0 bases at V and 4 bases at J, with 12 bases in the middle. The chain's CDR3 is CASSLASGGVYGYTF. In DNA, the CDR3 is TGTGCCAGCAGCTTAGCTTCGGGGGGCGTCTATGGCTACACCTTC.

This chain connects TRBV18 to TRBJ1-1, with unresolved D. Germline CDR1 is KGHSH and CDR2 is LQKENI. This CDR3 has 13 amino acids. V was shortened by 3 bases and J by 5 bases, with 10 bases between the two germline ends. The chain's CDR3 is CASSPGVGTEAFF. For the CDR3, the DNA is TGTGCCAGCTCACCCGGGGTTGGTACTGAAGCTTTCTTT.

CDR3 loop: CASSPPSVGADTEAFF. The CDR3 DNA sequence: TGTGCCAGCTCACCACCGTCCGTAGGGGCCGATACTGAAGCTTTCTTT. The V call is TRBV18, the J call TRBJ1-1, with D perhaps matching TRBD1 (5 bases). The CDR3 totals 16 residues. Trimming shortened V by 0 bases and J by 5 bases, and 16 bases separated the two germline ends. CDR1 KGHSH and CDR2 LQKENI come from the germline V gene. Supplemented by reference TRBV18 and TRBJ1-1, the full variable domain reads NAGVMQNPRHLVRRRGQEARLRCSPMKGHSHVYWYRQLPEEGLKFMVYLQKENIIDESGMPKERFSAEFPKEGPSILRIQQVVRGDSAAYFCASSPPSVGADTEAFFGQGTRLTVV.

This chain joins TRBV19 and TRBJ2-3; either TRBD1 or TRBD2 may supply D (5 bases each). The V and J ends lost 10 bases and 6 bases respectively, with 23 bases between them. The CDR3 is 15 residues long. Germline V lookup: CDR1 LNHDA, CDR2 SQIVND (reference sequence). Here the CDR3 reads CATRGDPIRADTQYF. The CDR3 DNA follows: TGTGCCACAAGAGGGGACCCAATCCGTGCGGATACGCAGTATTTT.

The chain has TRBV19 and TRBJ2-3, with D hard to call. The CDR3 consists of 12 residues. V was trimmed by 4 bases and J by 4 bases, leaving 6 bases between them. Germline values: CDR1 LNHDA, CDR2 SQIVND (reference sequence). This CDR3 reads CASSSSPDTQYF. In nucleotides, the CDR3 is TGTGCCAGTAGTAGCTCACCAGATACGCAGTATTTT.

The chain uses TRBV3-1 (or the pseudogene TRBV3-2) and TRBJ1-1, with unresolved D. V was pared by 0 bases and J by 6 bases, with 8 bases between. The germline V gene has CDR1 LGHDT and CDR2 YNNKEL (reference sequence). The CDR3 runs 13 residues. The CDR3 sequence: CASSQEGGAEAFF. The CDR3 DNA sequence: TGTGCCAGCAGCCAAGAGGGTGGCGCTGAAGCTTTCTTT.

DNA for the CDR3: TGCGCCAGCAGCCACGGACGGGGGTCCCCCTACGAGCAGTACTTC. Protein product: CASSHGRGSPYEQYF. The chain employs TRBV4-1 and TRBJ2-7; D is perhaps TRBD2 (6 bases). CDR3 size: 15 residues. The V gene lost 3 bases and the J gene lost 2 bases, with 14 bases spanning the gap. Germline loops: CDR1 MGHRA, CDR2 YSYEKL.

V and J are TRBV28 and TRBJ2-5, with D possibly being TRBD1 or TRBD2 (6 bases each). This CDR3 contains 14 residues. V lost 3 bases, J lost 2 bases, and 10 bases lay in between. Germline lookup yields CDR1 MDHEN and CDR2 SYDVKM. The CDR3 here is CASSFGGHQETQYF. CDR3 coding DNA: TGTGCCAGCAGTTTTGGGGGGCATCAAGAGACCCAGTACTTC.

V gene TRBV11-2 combines with J gene TRBJ2-2; TRBD1 matches 8 bases. Germline assignment: CDR1 SGHAT and CDR2 FQNNGV. The CDR3 spans 16 residues. The trim removed 5 bases at V and 5 bases at J, leaving 10 bases unmatched. CDR3 sequence: CASSPGTRGRTGELFF. CDR3 nucleotide sequence: TGTGCCAGCAGCCCTGGGACCAGGGGGCGTACCGGGGAGCTGTTTTTT.

The rearrangement uses TRBV2 and TRBJ1-2; 10 bases map to TRBD1. The germline V gene has CDR1 SNHLY and CDR2 FYNNEI. V was pared by 4 bases and J by 8 bases, with 13 bases of the junction left unmatched. CDR3 length equals 16 residues. The CDR3 sequence: CASSGALDRGREGYTF. DNA of the CDR3: TGTGCCAGCAGTGGGGCCCTTGACAGGGGGCGAGAAGGCTACACCTTC. The whole variable domain, remainder taken from reference TRBV2 and TRBJ1-2, is EPEVTQTPSHQVTQMGQEVILRCVPISNHLYFYWYRQILGQKVEFLVSFYNNEISEKSEIFDDQFSVERPDGSNFTLKIRSTKLEDSAMYFCASSGALDRGREGYTFGSGTRLTVV.